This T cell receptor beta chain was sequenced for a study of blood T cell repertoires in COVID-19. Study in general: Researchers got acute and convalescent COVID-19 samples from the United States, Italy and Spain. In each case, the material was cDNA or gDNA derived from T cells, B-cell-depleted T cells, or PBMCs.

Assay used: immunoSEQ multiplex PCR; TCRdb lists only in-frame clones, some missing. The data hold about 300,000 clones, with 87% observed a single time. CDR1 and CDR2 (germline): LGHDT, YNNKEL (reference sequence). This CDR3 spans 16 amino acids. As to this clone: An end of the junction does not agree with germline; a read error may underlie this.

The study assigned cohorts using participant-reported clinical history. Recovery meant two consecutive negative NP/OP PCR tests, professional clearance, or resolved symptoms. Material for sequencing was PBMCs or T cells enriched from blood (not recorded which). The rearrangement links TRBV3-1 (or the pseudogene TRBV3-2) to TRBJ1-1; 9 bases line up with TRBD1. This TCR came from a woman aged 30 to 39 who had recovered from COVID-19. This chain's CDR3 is CASSEEPGQGPTEAFF. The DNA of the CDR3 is TGTGCCAGCAGCGAAGAACCGGGACAGGGACCCACTGAAGCTTTCTTT.